The TCR beta chain under discussion was sequenced for a study of blood T cell repertoires in COVID-19. As for the study in general: The analysed material was cDNA or gDNA that came from T cells, B-cell-depleted T cells, or PBMCs.

Trimming left V 11 bases short and J 5 bases short, with 17 bases between. The CDR3 sequence is 13 residues long. Germline CDR1 is SEHNR and CDR2 is FQNEAQ (reference sequence). Participants were placed into cohorts based on the clinical history they reported. Sequenced by immunoSEQ multiplex PCR; TCRdb stores in-frame clones only, minus some. The table records 250,000 or so clones, 80% to 90% of them present only once. The origin of this receptor is a woman aged 25-40 years with acute COVID-19. The chain has TRBV7-9 and TRBJ2-3; D remains ambiguous. The sample was PBMCs or T cells enriched from blood (not recorded which). CDR3 region: CALQKAGQDTQYF. CDR3 nucleotides: TGTGCCCTACAGAAAGCTGGGCAAGATACGCAGTATTTT.